These T cell receptor beta chains were read from a single sample in a study of blood T cell repertoires in COVID-19. This table comes from immunoSEQ multiplex PCR, and its TCRdb copy is limited to in-frame clones, with some not included. The sample contains about 74,000 clones, about 91% of which appear only once. Sequenced: peripheral blood. These TCRs come from a woman of 80 years or more with active or convalescent COVID-19. Both conserved end residues are part of each CDR3. A D gene is named only where the DNA matches it firmly. Only some rows state a clone size, as once, few, many or a class for expanded clones.

v_call: TRBV7-7; d_call: TRBD2; clone_size: -; j_call: TRBJ2-7; cdr3_nt: TGTGCCAGCAGCCAGTTAGCGGGGGGGCAGGGCGAGCAGTACTTC; cdr3_aa: CASSQLAGGQGEQYF
v_call: TRBV3-1/TRBV3-2; d_call: TRBD2; clone_size: -; j_call: TRBJ2-7; cdr3_nt: TGTGCCAGCACCAGAATGGGACTAGCGGGTGGGGAGCAGTACTTC; cdr3_aa: CASTRMGLAGGEQYF
v_call: TRBV5-1; d_call: -; clone_size: -; j_call: TRBJ1-1; cdr3_nt: TGCGCCAGCAGCCCCGGCGCGGGAAAGGACACTGAAGCTTTCTTT; cdr3_aa: CASSPGAGKDTEAFF
v_call: TRBV29-1; d_call: -; clone_size: -; j_call: TRBJ2-3; cdr3_nt: TGCAGCGTTGCTGTCGTGGTGAGTCCAGATACGCAGTATTTT; cdr3_aa: CSVAVVVSPDTQYF
v_call: TRBV7-9; d_call: TRBD2; clone_size: -; j_call: TRBJ2-2; cdr3_nt: TGTGCCAGCAGCATTAGCGGGACCTCCGGGGAGCTGTTTTTT; cdr3_aa: CASSISGTSGELFF
v_call: TRBV6-5; d_call: -; clone_size: -; j_call: TRBJ2-1; cdr3_nt: TGTGCCAGCAGCCTGGGCGAGAATGAGCAGTTCTTC; cdr3_aa: CASSLGENEQFF
v_call: TRBV21-1; d_call: -; clone_size: once; j_call: TRBJ2-3; cdr3_nt: TGTGCCAGCAGCAGCGGAGGACGCACAGATACGCAGTATTTT; cdr3_aa: CASSSGGRTDTQYF
v_call: TRBV21-1; d_call: -; clone_size: -; j_call: TRBJ2-1; cdr3_nt: TGTGCCAGCAGCCCGGGACAGGCTTACAATGAGCAGTTCTTC; cdr3_aa: CASSPGQAYNEQFF
v_call: TRBV25-1; d_call: -; clone_size: once; j_call: TRBJ1-4; cdr3_nt: TGTGCCAGCAGTGACGGTCTGGGGGCGGGTGAAAAACTGTTTTTT; cdr3_aa: CASSDGLGAGEKLFF
v_call: TRBV7-3; d_call: TRBD1; clone_size: -; j_call: TRBJ1-1; cdr3_nt: TGTGCCAGCAGCACAGACAGGGACTCTGAAGCTTTCTTT; cdr3_aa: CASSTDRDSEAFF
v_call: TRBV5-6; d_call: -; clone_size: -; j_call: TRBJ1-1; cdr3_nt: TGTGCCAGCAGCCCCTACGACAGGTGGAACACTGAAGCTTTCTTT; cdr3_aa: CASSPYDRWNTEAFF
v_call: TRBV7-8; d_call: -; clone_size: -; j_call: TRBJ1-3; cdr3_nt: TGTGCCAGCAGCTTAGTGAACGAATGGGGGGAGTCTGGAAACACCATATATTTT; cdr3_aa: CASSLVNEWGESGNTIYF
v_call: TRBV6-5; d_call: TRBD1; clone_size: -; j_call: TRBJ2-2; cdr3_nt: TGTGCCAGCAGTTCCCGGGACAGGGGATCCACCGGGGAGCTGTTTTTT; cdr3_aa: CASSSRDRGSTGELFF
v_call: TRBV3-1/TRBV3-2; d_call: TRBD1; clone_size: once; j_call: TRBJ2-4; cdr3_nt: TGTGCCAGCAGCCAAGTAACCGGGACAGGAGCCAAAAACATTCAGTACTTC; cdr3_aa: CASSQVTGTGAKNIQYF
v_call: TRBV19; d_call: -; clone_size: -; j_call: TRBJ2-1; cdr3_nt: TGTGCCAGTAGTATTATGAGGGAGAGGAATGAGCAGTTCTTC; cdr3_aa: CASSIMRERNEQFF
v_call: TRBV19; d_call: -; clone_size: -; j_call: TRBJ1-2; cdr3_nt: TGTGCCAGTAGTCTCCGCCGCTCGACTAGCGGCTACACCTTC; cdr3_aa: CASSLRRSTSGYTF